This TCR beta chain was recovered during a study of cytomegalovirus exposure and HLA in healthy donors. Turning to the study itself: Earlier sequencing of around 190 million T cells yielded 100 million to 140 million unique TCR beta sequences. General study points: Researchers reported that a few CMV-associated chains were confirmed in vitro as CMV antigen-specific.

The PCR made use of 60 Vbeta and 13 Jbeta primers. TCRdb's table, derived via immunoSEQ multiplex PCR, lists solely in-frame clones and lacks some. The table has fewer than 200,000 clones, approximately 81% seen once. Germline lookup yields CDR1 SGHDT and CDR2 YYEEEE. CDR3 size: 15 residues. With 1 base clipped from V and 7 bases from J, the junction kept 10 bases outside the gene matches. About this clone: What it binds is not known.

The sequenced sample was PBMCs. This rearrangement joins TRBV5-6 to TRBJ1-1; TRBD1 matches at 7 bases. The origin of this receptor is a woman aged 18-30 years in good health and CMV-seronegative. The CDR3 region is CASSLFARDSYEAFF. The CDR3 DNA reads TGTGCCAGCAGCTTGTTTGCCCGGGACAGCTATGAAGCTTTCTTT.